The 9 T cell receptor beta chains presented below share a single source sample, sequenced in a study of T cells in localized non-small cell lung cancer. TCRdb's table, derived via immunoSEQ multiplex PCR, lists solely in-frame clones and lacks some. This table holds about 77,000 clones, 70% to 90% found once. Sequencing used peripheral blood, obtained before any cancer treatment. Receptors were obtained from a woman aged 35 to 69 with stage I squamous cell lung carcinoma.

This chain joins TRBV6-1 and TRBJ1-1, with D perhaps TRBD1 (5 bases). The V gene's germline CDR1 is MNHNS and CDR2 SASEGT. Trimming took off 2 bases at V and 3 bases at J, with 13 bases between the two ends. The CDR3 covers 15 residues. CDR3 region: CASSEQTIRDTEAFF. CDR3 nucleotides: TGTGCCAGCAGTGAACAGACCATCAGGGACACTGAAGCTTTCTTT.

The CDR3 sequence: CASSQDRSSGGARQYF. In nucleotides, the CDR3 is TGCGCCAGCAGCCAAGATCGGTCTAGCGGGGGGGCCCGTCAGTACTTC. This chain links TRBV4-1 with TRBJ2-7; the match to TRBD2 covers 12 bases. The V gene's germline CDR1 is MGHRA and CDR2 YSYEKL. The CDR3 runs 16 residues. Trimming took 0 bases from V and 10 from J; bases not matched to a gene: 10.

CDR3 sequence reads: CASSSTRAMNEQFF. The CDR3 DNA reads as TGTGCCAGCAGCTCGACTAGGGCAATGAATGAGCAGTTCTTC. This rearrangement joins TRBV6-6 to TRBJ2-1, with a weak D call TRBD2 (6 bases). Germline CDR1 is MNHNY and CDR2 is SVGAGI (reference sequence). The CDR3 loop spans 14 amino acids. V was trimmed by 6 bases and J by 7 bases, leaving 16 bases between them.

The V and J genes are TRBV5-4 and TRBJ2-1; no reliable D call. This CDR3 comprises 12 residues. The V end was cut by 0 bases, the J end by 8 bases, with 6 bases between. Germline CDR1 and CDR2: SGHNT and YYREEE (reference sequence). The CDR3 DNA reads as TGTGCCAGCAGCTTGGTGGGATATGAGCAGTTCTTC. This sequence encodes CASSLVGYEQFF.

This rearrangement joins TRBV6-5 to TRBJ1-2; D is perhaps TRBD1 (5 bases). Germline V gene lookup returns CDR1 MNHEY and CDR2 SVGAGI. Trimming took off 6 bases at V and 4 bases at J, with 12 bases between the two ends. CDR3 length: 13 residues. The CDR3 loop is CASRANQGYGYTF. The CDR3 DNA is TGTGCCAGCAGGGCTAATCAGGGCTATGGCTACACCTTC.

This clone was seen once. This chain uses TRBV9 with TRBJ2-3; TRBD2 matches at 13 bases. Germline values: CDR1 SGDLS, CDR2 YYNGEE. The CDR3 has 16 residues. The trim removed 3 bases at V and 2 bases at J, leaving 3 bases unmatched. The CDR3 DNA reads TGTGCCAGCAGCGCGGGACTAGCGGGGAACACAGATACGCAGTATTTT. Encoded protein: CASSAGLAGNTDTQYF.

CDR3 bases: TGTGCCAGTAGGGACAGGGGGCGCACAGATACGCAGTATTTT. This sequence encodes CASRDRGRTDTQYF. The chain recombines TRBV19 with TRBJ2-3; 11 nucleotides match TRBD1. V was clipped by 6 bases and J by 1 base; unmatched bases: 0. CDR1 and CDR2 (germline): LNHDA, SQIVND (reference sequence). The CDR3 is 14 residues long.

The V gene is TRBV6-5, the J gene TRBJ2-1; no definite D call. Germline CDR1 and CDR2: MNHEY and SVGAGI. CDR3 length equals 13 residues. The V and J ends lost 2 bases and 4 bases respectively, with 6 bases between them. CDR3 in amino acids: CASSYQAYNEQFF. CDR3 nucleotide sequence: TGTGCCAGCAGTTACCAGGCTTACAATGAGCAGTTCTTC.

The chain is built from TRBV2 and TRBJ2-1; the D gene could be TRBD1 or TRBD2 (5 bases each). The CDR3 consists of 15 residues. Trimming took 5 bases from V and 0 from J, leaving 11 bases between them. Germline-derived CDR1 and CDR2 are SNHLY and FYNNEI. CDR3 in DNA: TGTGCCAGCAGTCACGGGACCAGCTCCTACAATGAGCAGTTCTTC. This translates into CASSHGTSSYNEQFF.